The T cell receptor (beta chain) described here comes from a study of T cells in Graves' hyperthyroidism and ophthalmopathy. General study results and limits: Ophthalmopathy and stable hyperthyroidism were separated by a 13 V-J model. Most thyroid-expanded clonotypes above 0.001 were also found in blood.

Amplification of TCR beta CDR3 regions used RNA as the template. The HTBI primer set drove a first-round RT-PCR of the TCR CDR3. Each CDR3 protein gets one entry after TCRdb re-called the multiplex PCR reads with MiXCR. The sample yields approximately 600,000 distinct CDR3 sequences, roughly 14% seen once. This clonotype was counted at least ten times. The antigen is unknown. Trimming shortened V by 5 bases and J by 1 base, and 8 bases separated the two germline ends. This CDR3 is built from 13 residues. In germline, CDR1 is SGHAT, CDR2 FQDESV (reference sequence). Sequencing was performed on blood. This sequence originates from a woman aged 40 to 50 with Graves' ophthalmopathy. The gene calls are TRBV11-1 and TRBJ1-1, with D unclear. CDR3 region: CASSETENTEAFF. DNA for the CDR3: TGTGCCAGCAGCGAAACAGAGAACACTGAAGCTTTCTTT.